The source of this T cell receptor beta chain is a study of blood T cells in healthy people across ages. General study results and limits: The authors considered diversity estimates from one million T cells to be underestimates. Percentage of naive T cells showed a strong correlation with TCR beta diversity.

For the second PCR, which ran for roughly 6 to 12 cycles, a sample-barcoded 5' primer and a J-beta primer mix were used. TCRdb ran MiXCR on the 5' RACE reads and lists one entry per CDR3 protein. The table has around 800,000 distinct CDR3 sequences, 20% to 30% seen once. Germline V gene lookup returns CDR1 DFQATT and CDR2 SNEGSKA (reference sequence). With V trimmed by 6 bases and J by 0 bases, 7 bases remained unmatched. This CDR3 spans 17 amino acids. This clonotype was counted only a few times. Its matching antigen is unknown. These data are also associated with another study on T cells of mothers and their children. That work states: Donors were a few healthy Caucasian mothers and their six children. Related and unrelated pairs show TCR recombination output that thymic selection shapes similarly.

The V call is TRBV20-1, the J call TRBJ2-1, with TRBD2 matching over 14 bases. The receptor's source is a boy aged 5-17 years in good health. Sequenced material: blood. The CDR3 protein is CSAETSGGAVSYNEQFF. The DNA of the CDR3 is TGCAGTGCAGAGACTAGCGGGGGGGCCGTCTCCTACAATGAGCAGTTCTTC.